This is a list of T cell receptor beta chains from one sample in a study of blood T cells in healthy people across ages. TCRdb used MiXCR to reprocess the 5' RACE reads, holding one entry per CDR3 protein. The sample carries more than 700,000 distinct CDR3 sequences, 53% recorded once. The sequencing input was blood. Source of these receptors: an elderly man in good health. CDR3s include the opening cysteine and the closing phenylalanine or tryptophan. D genes are given only for firm matches. The size field is filled for only some rows; it gives once, few, many or a size class.

CDR3nt: TGTGCCAGCAGCTTGGGGACCGCCGGGACGGCGTCCTACGAGCAGTACTTC
CDR3aa: CASSLGTAGTASYEQYF
v_gene: TRBV5-4
d_gene: NA
j_gene: TRBJ2-7
abundance: NA

CDR3nt: TGTGCCAGCAGTTTCGACAGGGGGCTATATGGCTGCACCTTC
CDR3aa: CASSFDRGLYGCTF
v_gene: TRBV27
d_gene: TRBD1
j_gene: TRBJ1-2
abundance: NA

CDR3nt: TGCGCCAGCAGCTTGGCCGGGACAGGGCCGGCCAAAAACATTCAGTACTTC
CDR3aa: CASSLAGTGPAKNIQYF
v_gene: TRBV5-1
d_gene: TRBD1
j_gene: TRBJ2-4
abundance: few

CDR3nt: TGCAGCGTTCAAGGGGGCTTTGGAGAAAAACTGTTTTTT
CDR3aa: CSVQGGFGEKLFF
v_gene: TRBV29-1
d_gene: TRBD1
j_gene: TRBJ1-4
abundance: NA

CDR3nt: TGTGCCAGCAGCTTAGCGATCGGACAGGGCGGGACCCAGTACTTC
CDR3aa: CASSLAIGQGGTQYF
v_gene: TRBV7-9
d_gene: TRBD1
j_gene: TRBJ2-5
abundance: NA

CDR3nt: TGTGCCAGCAGTGGGGGGACAGACCAAAGAGAGCAGTACTTC
CDR3aa: CASSGGTDQREQYF
v_gene: TRBV6-4
d_gene: TRBD1
j_gene: TRBJ2-7
abundance: NA

CDR3nt: TGCAGTGCACCCGGGACAGATTCCTATGGCTACACCTTC
CDR3aa: CSAPGTDSYGYTF
v_gene: TRBV20-1
d_gene: TRBD1
j_gene: TRBJ1-2
abundance: NA

CDR3nt: TGTGCCGTCAGGGAAAACGTAAACAATGAGCAGTTCTTC
CDR3aa: CAVRENVNNEQFF
v_gene: TRBV7-9
d_gene: NA
j_gene: TRBJ2-1
abundance: NA

CDR3nt: TGTGCCAGCAGCCAGAACTCTGGGGCCGACGTCCTGACTTTC
CDR3aa: CASSQNSGADVLTF
v_gene: TRBV6-2/TRBV6-3
d_gene: NA
j_gene: TRBJ2-6
abundance: NA

CDR3nt: TGTGCCAGCCGGTCCCTAAAGACGGGGCGGAATGAGCAGTTCTTC
CDR3aa: CASRSLKTGRNEQFF
v_gene: TRBV6-5
d_gene: NA
j_gene: TRBJ2-1
abundance: NA

CDR3nt: TGTGCCAGCAGCCCCACCGGGGCAGGGGGCTACGAGCAGTACTTC
CDR3aa: CASSPTGAGGYEQYF
v_gene: TRBV7-3
d_gene: TRBD1
j_gene: TRBJ2-7
abundance: once

CDR3nt: TGTGCCGGTAGCGGGAGGCCCCGGGGCACAGATACGCAGTATTTC
CDR3aa: CAGSGRPRGTDTQYF
v_gene: TRBV6-1
d_gene: TRBD2
j_gene: TRBJ2-3
abundance: NA

CDR3nt: TGTGCCAGCACCGTGACAGGGTGGAATTCACCCCTCCACTTT
CDR3aa: CASTVTGWNSPLHF
v_gene: TRBV6-6
d_gene: TRBD1
j_gene: TRBJ1-6
abundance: NA

CDR3nt: TGTGCCAGCAGCCACCGGTCCGGTGCGGGGCCCCAAGAGACCCAGTACTTC
CDR3aa: CASSHRSGAGPQETQYF
v_gene: TRBV14
d_gene: NA
j_gene: TRBJ2-5
abundance: NA

CDR3nt: TGTGCCAGCAGCCCGGGCGGGACTAGTAGCACAGATACGCAGTATTTT
CDR3aa: CASSPGGTSSTDTQYF
v_gene: TRBV11-3
d_gene: TRBD2
j_gene: TRBJ2-3
abundance: NA

CDR3nt: TGCAGTGCTAGAGGAAGGGACAGCGCAAATCAGCCCCAGCATTTT
CDR3aa: CSARGRDSANQPQHF
v_gene: TRBV20-1
d_gene: TRBD1
j_gene: TRBJ1-5
abundance: NA

CDR3nt: TGTGCCAGCAGCTTAGGGGGCCCAGACGTCCTGACTTTC
CDR3aa: CASSLGGPDVLTF
v_gene: TRBV5-5
d_gene: TRBD1
j_gene: TRBJ2-6
abundance: few

CDR3nt: TGTGCCAGAAGGCCCTGGGCAGGGAACACTGGGGCCAACGTCCTGACTTTC
CDR3aa: CARRPWAGNTGANVLTF
v_gene: TRBV21-1
d_gene: NA
j_gene: TRBJ2-6
abundance: NA

CDR3nt: TGTGCCAGCAGCTTAGGGGACAGTCTATTCTATGGCTACACCTTC
CDR3aa: CASSLGDSLFYGYTF
v_gene: TRBV7-9
d_gene: TRBD1
j_gene: TRBJ1-2
abundance: NA

CDR3nt: TGTGCCAGCAGTTTGACTAGCGGGGAGCAGTACTTC
CDR3aa: CASSLTSGEQYF
v_gene: TRBV12-3/TRBV12-4
d_gene: TRBD2
j_gene: TRBJ2-4
abundance: NA